This paragraph reports one T cell receptor (beta chain). The sample is drawn from a study of blood T cell repertoires in COVID-19. The table came from immunoSEQ multiplex PCR; TCRdb's copy has only in-frame clones and leaves some out. The sample consists of 150,000 to 160,000 clones, about 79% of them appearing once. The germline CDR1 and CDR2 sequences are LGHDT and YNNKEL (reference sequence). V lost 3 bases and J lost 7; bases outside the gene matches: 9. The CDR3 totals 16 residues. The rearrangement uses TRBV3-1 (or the pseudogene TRBV3-2) and TRBJ1-4; TRBD1 matches at 9 bases. What was sequenced was peripheral blood. The TCR sequence derives from a woman between 50 and 59 years old with acute or convalescent COVID-19. The CDR3 reads CASSQDSGTGSEKLFF. DNA of the CDR3: TGTGCCAGCAGCCAGGATTCCGGGACAGGGAGTGAAAAACTGTTTTTT.